One and the same sample provided the 8 T cell receptor beta chains below, sequenced in a study of cytomegalovirus exposure and HLA in healthy donors. PCR involved 60 Vbeta and 13 Jbeta primers. Profiled with immunoSEQ multiplex PCR; TCRdb holds only in-frame clones, not every one. The sample carries 100,000 to 150,000 clones, around 80% recorded once. Sequences were obtained from PBMCs. Receptors were obtained from a woman aged 25 to 45 in good health and CMV-seronegative.

The chain has TRBV9 and TRBJ1-5; D is unclear. Trimming took 0 bases from V and 4 from J, leaving 8 bases between them. CDR3 length: 14 residues. In germline, CDR1 is SGDLS, CDR2 YYNGEE. CDR3 DNA: TGTGCCAGCAGCGTAGGCCAGGTAAATCAGCCCCAGCATTTT. Encoded protein: CASSVGQVNQPQHF.

This chain connects TRBV6-5 to TRBJ1-2; 10 bases agree with TRBD1. CDR1 and CDR2 from the germline V gene are MNHEY and SVGAGI. The CDR3 is 14 residues long. V lost 6 bases to trimming and J lost 7 bases; unmatched junction nucleotides: 8. This chain's CDR3 is CASRDRGRKFGYTF. The CDR3 nucleotides are TGTGCCAGCAGAGACAGGGGGCGCAAGTTTGGCTACACCTTC.

V usage is TRBV5-1 and J usage is TRBJ2-5; no reliable D call. Between the trimmed V and J ends, which lost 4 bases and 2 bases, there was a span of 18 bases. The length of the CDR3 is 16 residues. Germline V gene data show CDR1 as SGHRS and CDR2 as YFSETQ. CDR3 sequence reads: CASSQQKWYRQETQYF. CDR3 sequence (DNA): TGCGCCAGCAGCCAACAGAAGTGGTACCGACAAGAGACCCAGTACTTC.

In DNA form, the CDR3 reads TGTGCCAGCAGTTACTCGGACAGGGGGATCTATGGCTACACCTTC. It encodes CASSYSDRGIYGYTF. The chain carries TRBV6-6 and TRBJ1-2; 10 nucleotides line up with TRBD1. The trim removed 0 bases at V and 4 bases at J, leaving 2 bases unmatched. There are 15 residues in the CDR3. Germline values: CDR1 MNHNY, CDR2 SVGAGI (reference sequence).

This rearrangement joins TRBV7-3 to TRBJ1-2; perhaps TRBD1 as D (5 bases). Trimming removed 5 bases at V and 6 bases at J, with 16 bases between. CDR1 SGHTA and CDR2 FQGTGA come from the germline V gene. CDR3 length: 14 amino acids. The CDR3 spells CASSPGGGSDGYTF. The DNA of the CDR3 is TGTGCCAGCAGCCCTGGGGGGGGGTCGGATGGCTACACCTTC. The entire variable domain, with the rest obtained from reference TRBV7-3 and TRBJ1-2, is as follows: GAGVSQTPSNKVTEKGKYVELRCDPISGHTALYWYRQSLGQGPEFLIYFQGTGAADDSGLPNDRFFAVRPEGSVSTLKIQRTERGDSAVYLCASSPGGGSDGYTFGSGTRLTVV.

This clone is a singleton in its sample. This chain joins TRBV9 and TRBJ2-3; D might be TRBD2 (5 bases). V was trimmed by 4 bases and J by 0 bases, leaving 12 bases between them. There are 15 residues in the CDR3. CDR1 SGDLS and CDR2 YYNGEE come from the germline V gene. DNA for the CDR3: TGTGCCAGCAGCCCACCCGGCGGGAGCACAGATACGCAGTATTTT. As protein: CASSPPGGSTDTQYF.

This chain joins TRBV5-1 and TRBJ2-3; TRBD2 matches at 8 bases. Trimming took 0 bases from V and 4 from J; bases not matched to a gene: 1. CDR1 SGHRS and CDR2 YFSETQ come from the germline V gene. CDR3 size: 14 residues. DNA of the CDR3: TGCGCCAGCAGCTTGGTGGGACTAGCAGATACGCAGTATTTT. This translates into CASSLVGLADTQYF.

In this sample, this clone turned up once. The chain carries TRBV6-5 and TRBJ1-1; D remains ambiguous. The germline V and J ends were trimmed by 6 bases and 0 bases, with 8 bases remaining between them. The CDR3 extends over 13 amino acids. Germline values: CDR1 MNHEY, CDR2 SVGAGI. CDR3 residues: CASRRSMNTEAFF. The CDR3 nucleotides read TGTGCCAGCAGGAGGTCGATGAACACTGAAGCTTTCTTT.